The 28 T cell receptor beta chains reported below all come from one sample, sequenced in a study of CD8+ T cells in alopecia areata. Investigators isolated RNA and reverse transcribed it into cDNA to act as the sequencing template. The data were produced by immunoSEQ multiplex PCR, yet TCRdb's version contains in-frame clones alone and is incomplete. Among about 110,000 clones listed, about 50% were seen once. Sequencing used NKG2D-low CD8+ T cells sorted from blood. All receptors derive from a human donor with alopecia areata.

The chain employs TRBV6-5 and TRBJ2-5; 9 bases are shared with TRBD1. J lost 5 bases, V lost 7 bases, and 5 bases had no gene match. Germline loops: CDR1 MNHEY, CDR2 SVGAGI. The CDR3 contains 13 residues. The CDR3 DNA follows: TGTGCCAGCAACCCCGGACAGGGGGAGACCCAGTACTTC. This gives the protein CASNPGQGETQYF.

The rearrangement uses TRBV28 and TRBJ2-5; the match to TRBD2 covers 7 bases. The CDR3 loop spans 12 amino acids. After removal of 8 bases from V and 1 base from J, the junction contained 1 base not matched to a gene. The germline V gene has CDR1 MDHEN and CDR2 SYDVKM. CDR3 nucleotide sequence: TGTGCCAGCGCTAGCGGCCAAGAGACCCAGTACTTC. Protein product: CASASGQETQYF.

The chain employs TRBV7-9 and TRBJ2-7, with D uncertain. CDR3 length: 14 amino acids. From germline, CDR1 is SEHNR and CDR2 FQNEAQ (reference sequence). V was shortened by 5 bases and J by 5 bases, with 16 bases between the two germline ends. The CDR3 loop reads CASSLPDGKDEQYF. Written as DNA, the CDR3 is TGTGCCAGCAGCCTCCCAGACGGCAAAGACGAGCAGTACTTC.

The CDR3 DNA follows: TGTGCCAGCACCCCCAGGCCACCCTACGAGCAGTACTTC. It is translated as CASTPRPPYEQYF. The rearrangement uses TRBV28 and TRBJ2-7; D is unresolved. V lost 7 bases to trimming and J lost 2 bases, with 12 bases between them. The CDR3 is 13 amino acids. The germline V gene has CDR1 MDHEN and CDR2 SYDVKM.

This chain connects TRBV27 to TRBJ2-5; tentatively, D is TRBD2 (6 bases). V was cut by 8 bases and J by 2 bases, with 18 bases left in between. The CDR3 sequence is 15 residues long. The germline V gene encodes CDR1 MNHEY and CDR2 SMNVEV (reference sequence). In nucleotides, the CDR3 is TGTGCCAGCGGTCTTAGCGGAGCAAGTCAAGAGACCCAGTACTTC. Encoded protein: CASGLSGASQETQYF.

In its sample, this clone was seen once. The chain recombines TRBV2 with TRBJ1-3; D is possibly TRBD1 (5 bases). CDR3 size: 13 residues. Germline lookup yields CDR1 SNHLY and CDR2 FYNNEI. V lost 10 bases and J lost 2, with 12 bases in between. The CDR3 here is CAKWTLTGNTIYF. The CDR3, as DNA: TGTGCCAAGTGGACACTTACTGGAAACACCATATATTTT.

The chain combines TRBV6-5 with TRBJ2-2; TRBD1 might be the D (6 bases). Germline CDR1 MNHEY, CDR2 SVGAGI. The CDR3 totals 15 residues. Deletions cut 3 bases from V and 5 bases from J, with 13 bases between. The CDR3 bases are TGTGCCAGCAGTTATAACACAGGGTCGACCGGGGAGCTGTTTTTT. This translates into CASSYNTGSTGELFF.

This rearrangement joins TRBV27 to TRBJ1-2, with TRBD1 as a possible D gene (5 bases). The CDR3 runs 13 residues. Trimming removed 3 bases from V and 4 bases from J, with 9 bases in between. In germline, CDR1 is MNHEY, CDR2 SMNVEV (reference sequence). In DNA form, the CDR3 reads TGTGCCAGCAGTTTTCGAGGGACCTATGGCTACACCTTC. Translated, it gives CASSFRGTYGYTF.

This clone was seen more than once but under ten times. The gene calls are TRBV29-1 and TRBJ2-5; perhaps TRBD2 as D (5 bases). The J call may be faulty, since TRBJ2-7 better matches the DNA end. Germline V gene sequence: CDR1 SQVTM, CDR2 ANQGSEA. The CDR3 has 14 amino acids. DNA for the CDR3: TGCAGCGTCCTCGGGGTGGAGCTCGACTACGAGCAGTACTTC. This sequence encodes CSVLGVELDYEQYF.

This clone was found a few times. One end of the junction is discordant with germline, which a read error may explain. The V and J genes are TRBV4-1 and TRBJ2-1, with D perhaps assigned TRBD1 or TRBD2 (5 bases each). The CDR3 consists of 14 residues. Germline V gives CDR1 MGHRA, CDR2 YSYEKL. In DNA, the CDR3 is TGTGCCAGCAGCCTTGGGGGTGGCTACAATGAGCAGTTCTTC. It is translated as CASSLGGGYNEQFF.

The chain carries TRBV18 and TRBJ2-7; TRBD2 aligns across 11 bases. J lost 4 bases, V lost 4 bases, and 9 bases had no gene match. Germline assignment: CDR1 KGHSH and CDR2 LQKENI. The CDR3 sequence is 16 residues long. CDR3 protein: CASSLSPSGRWYEQYF. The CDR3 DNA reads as TGTGCCAGCTCACTAAGCCCTAGCGGGAGGTGGTACGAGCAGTACTTC.

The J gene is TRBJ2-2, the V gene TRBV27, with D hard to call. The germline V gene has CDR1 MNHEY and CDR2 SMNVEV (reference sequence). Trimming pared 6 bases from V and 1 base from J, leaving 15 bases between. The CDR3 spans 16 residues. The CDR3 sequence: CASRPSSGRNTGELFF. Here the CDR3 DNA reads TGTGCCAGCAGACCAAGCTCCGGGCGGAACACCGGGGAGCTGTTTTTT.

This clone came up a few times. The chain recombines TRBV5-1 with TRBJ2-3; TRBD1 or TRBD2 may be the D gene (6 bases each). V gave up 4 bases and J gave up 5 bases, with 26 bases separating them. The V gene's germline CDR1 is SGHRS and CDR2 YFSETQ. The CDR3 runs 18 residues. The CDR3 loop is CASSHRRHREEVEDTQYF. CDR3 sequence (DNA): TGCGCCAGCAGCCACCGAAGGCACAGGGAGGAAGTTGAAGATACGCAGTATTTT.

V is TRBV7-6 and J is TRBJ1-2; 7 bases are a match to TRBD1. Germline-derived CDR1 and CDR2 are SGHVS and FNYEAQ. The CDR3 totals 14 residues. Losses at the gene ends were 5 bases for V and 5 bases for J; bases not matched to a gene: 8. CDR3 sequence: CASSIDRAGYGYTF. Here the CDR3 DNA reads TGTGCCAGCAGCATTGACAGGGCCGGTTATGGCTACACCTTC.

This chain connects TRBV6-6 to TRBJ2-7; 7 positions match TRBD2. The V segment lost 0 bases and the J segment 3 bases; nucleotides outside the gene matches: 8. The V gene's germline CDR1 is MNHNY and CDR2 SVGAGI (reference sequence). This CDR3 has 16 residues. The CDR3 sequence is CASSYSMASGNYEQYF. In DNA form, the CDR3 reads TGTGCCAGCAGTTACTCGATGGCTAGCGGAAACTACGAGCAGTACTTC.

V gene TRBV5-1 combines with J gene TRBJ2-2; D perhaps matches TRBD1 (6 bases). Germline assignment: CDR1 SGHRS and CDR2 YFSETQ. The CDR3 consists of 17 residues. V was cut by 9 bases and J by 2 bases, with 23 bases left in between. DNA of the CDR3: TGCGCCACCATAGGCCCGGGGTCGACAGGCAACACCGGGGAGCTGTTTTTT. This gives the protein CATIGPGSTGNTGELFF. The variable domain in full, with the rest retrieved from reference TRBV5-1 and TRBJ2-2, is KAGVTQTPRYLIKTRGQQVTLSCSPISGHRSVSWYQQTPGQGLQFLFEYFSETQRNKGNFPGRFSGRQFSNSRSEMNVSTLELGDSALYLCATIGPGSTGNTGELFFGEGSRLTVL.

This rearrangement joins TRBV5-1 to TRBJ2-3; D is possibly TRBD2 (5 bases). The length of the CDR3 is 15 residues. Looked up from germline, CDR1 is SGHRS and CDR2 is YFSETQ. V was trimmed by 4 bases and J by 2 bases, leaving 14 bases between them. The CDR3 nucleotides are TGCGCCAGCAGCCCGGAGGCCGCATTCACAGATACGCAGTATTTT. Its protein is CASSPEAAFTDTQYF.

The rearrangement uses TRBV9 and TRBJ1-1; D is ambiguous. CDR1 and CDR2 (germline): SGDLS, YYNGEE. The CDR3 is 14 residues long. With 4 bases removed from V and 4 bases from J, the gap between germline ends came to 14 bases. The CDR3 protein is CASSPQMKGTEAFF. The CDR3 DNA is TGTGCCAGCAGCCCACAGATGAAGGGCACTGAAGCTTTCTTT.

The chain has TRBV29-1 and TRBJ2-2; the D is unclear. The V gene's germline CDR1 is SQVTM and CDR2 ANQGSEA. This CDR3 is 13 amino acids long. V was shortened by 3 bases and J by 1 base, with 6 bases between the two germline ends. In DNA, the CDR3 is TGCAGCGTTGACCCTAAGAACACCGGGGAGCTGTTTTTT. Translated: CSVDPKNTGELFF.

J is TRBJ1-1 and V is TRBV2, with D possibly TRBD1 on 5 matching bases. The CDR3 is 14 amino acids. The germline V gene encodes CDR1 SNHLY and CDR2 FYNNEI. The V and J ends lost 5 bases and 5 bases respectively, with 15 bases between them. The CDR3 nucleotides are TGTGCCAGCAGTCCTCCGGGACGACAAACTGAAGCTTTCTTT. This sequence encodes CASSPPGRQTEAFF.

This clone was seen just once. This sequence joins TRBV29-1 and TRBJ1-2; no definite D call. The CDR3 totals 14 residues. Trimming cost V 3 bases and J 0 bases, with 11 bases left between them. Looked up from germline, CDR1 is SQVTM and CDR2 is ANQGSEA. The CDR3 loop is CSVDLRTANYGYTF. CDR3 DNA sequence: TGCAGCGTTGATCTTAGGACGGCTAACTATGGCTACACCTTC. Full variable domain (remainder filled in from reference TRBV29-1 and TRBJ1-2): SAVISQKPSRDICQRGTSLTIQCQVDSQVTMMFWYRQQPGQSLTLIATANQGSEATYESGFVIDKFPISRPNLTFSTLTVSNMSPEDSSIYLCSVDLRTANYGYTFGSGTRLTVV.

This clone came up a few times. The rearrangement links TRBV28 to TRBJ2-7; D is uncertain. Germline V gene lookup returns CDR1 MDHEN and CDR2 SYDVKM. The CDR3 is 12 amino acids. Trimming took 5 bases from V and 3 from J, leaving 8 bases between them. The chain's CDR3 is CASSEYSYEQYF. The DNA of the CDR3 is TGTGCCAGCAGTGAGTACAGCTACGAGCAGTACTTC.

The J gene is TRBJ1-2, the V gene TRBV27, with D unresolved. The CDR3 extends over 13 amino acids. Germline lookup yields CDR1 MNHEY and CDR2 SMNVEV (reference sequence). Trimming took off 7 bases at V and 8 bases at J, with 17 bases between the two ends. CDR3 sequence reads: CASTNGPQAGYTF. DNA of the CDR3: TGTGCCAGCACAAACGGGCCACAAGCAGGCTACACCTTC.

CDR3 DNA: TGCAGCGTTAACCGCGTGACTAGCGGGAGAGGCAATGAGCAGTTCTTC. The encoded protein is CSVNRVTSGRGNEQFF. The chain joins TRBV29-1 to TRBJ2-1; the match to TRBD2 covers 12 bases. In germline, CDR1 is SQVTM, CDR2 ANQGSEA. The CDR3 spans 16 residues. J gave up 6 bases and V 5 bases, and 11 bases lay outside the gene matches.

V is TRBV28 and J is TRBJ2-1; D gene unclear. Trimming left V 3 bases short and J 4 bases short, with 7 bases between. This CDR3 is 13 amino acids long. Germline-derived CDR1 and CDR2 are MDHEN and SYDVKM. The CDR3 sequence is CASSFSRYNEQFF. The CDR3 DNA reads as TGTGCCAGCAGTTTTTCAAGGTACAATGAGCAGTTCTTC.

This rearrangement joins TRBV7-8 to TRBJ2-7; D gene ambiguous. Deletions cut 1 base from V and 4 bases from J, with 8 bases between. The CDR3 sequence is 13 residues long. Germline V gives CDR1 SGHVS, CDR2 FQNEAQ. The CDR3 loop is CASSLVTVYEQYF. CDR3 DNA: TGTGCCAGCAGCTTAGTTACGGTTTACGAGCAGTACTTC.

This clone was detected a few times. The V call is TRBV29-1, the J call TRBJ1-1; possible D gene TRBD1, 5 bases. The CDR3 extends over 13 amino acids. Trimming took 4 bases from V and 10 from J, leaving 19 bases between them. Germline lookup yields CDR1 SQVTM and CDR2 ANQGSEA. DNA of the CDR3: TGCAGCGTTGTCGTGGACATTCGAGAAAGAGCTTTCTTT. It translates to CSVVVDIRERAFF.

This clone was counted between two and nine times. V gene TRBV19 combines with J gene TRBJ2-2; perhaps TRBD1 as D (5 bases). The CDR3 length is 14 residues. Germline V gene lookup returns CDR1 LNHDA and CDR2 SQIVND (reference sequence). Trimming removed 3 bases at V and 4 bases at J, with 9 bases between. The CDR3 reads CASSIWGLTGELFF. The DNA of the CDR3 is TGTGCCAGTAGTATTTGGGGCCTCACCGGGGAGCTGTTTTTT. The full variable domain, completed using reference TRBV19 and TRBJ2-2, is DGGITQSPKYLFRKEGQNVTLSCEQNLNHDAMYWYRQDPGQGLRLIYYSQIVNDFQKGDIAEGYSVSREKKESFPLTVTSAQKNPTAFYLCASSIWGLTGELFFGEGSRLTVL.